This T cell receptor beta chain was profiled in a study of cytomegalovirus exposure and HLA in healthy donors. V lost 7 bases, J lost 3 bases, and 15 bases lay in between. The CDR3 is 14 residues long. Germline CDR1 is MNHEY and CDR2 is SVGAGI. Use of 60 Vbeta and 13 Jbeta primers characterized the PCR. TCRdb keeps only in-frame clones here, not all; method: immunoSEQ multiplex PCR. The sample has over 150,000 clones, approximately 79% seen once. General study points: Confirmation was obtained in vitro that a few CMV-associated chains are specific for CMV antigens. Later analysis showed TCR association rates varying by HLA locus, highest for DRB1 and lowest for HLA-C.

This clone showed up just once. Antigen: not known. The origin of this receptor is a man aged 60 to 69 in good health and CMV-seronegative. The chain is built from TRBV6-5 and TRBJ1-2, with D tentatively TRBD1 (6 bases). The sequencing input was PBMCs. The CDR3 protein is CASTSREGDYGYTF. CDR3 DNA sequence: TGTGCCAGCACCTCTAGGGAGGGGGACTATGGCTACACCTTC.